This T cell receptor (beta chain) was retrieved from a study of cytomegalovirus exposure and HLA in healthy donors. This clone was counted once. Its antigen is undetermined. Amplification used 60 Vbeta primers and 13 Jbeta primers. Only in-frame clones appear in the TCRdb table, and some are missing; sequencing was by immunoSEQ multiplex PCR. The table lists over 75,000 clones, roughly four fifths of them singletons. Study results and limitations: Across donors, most TCRs were seen rarely, yet some public ones were widespread. A link between a missense DCLRE1C variant and TCR beta V- and J-gene trimming emerged from a later analysis.

The CDR3 runs 16 residues. Germline CDR1 and CDR2: LNHNV and YYDKDF (reference sequence). V shed 3 bases and J shed 5 bases, with 16 bases lying between them. The V gene is TRBV15, the J gene TRBJ1-4; maybe TRBD1 (6 bases). This TCR was recovered from a man younger than 40 in good health and CMV-seropositive. The specimen was PBMCs. CDR3 loop: CATSSPAGQPNEKLFF. In DNA, the CDR3 is TGTGCCACCAGCAGTCCCGCCGGACAGCCGAATGAAAAACTGTTTTTT.